This T cell receptor (beta chain) was sequenced during a study of blood T cell repertoires in COVID-19. Sequencing was performed with immunoSEQ multiplex PCR; in TCRdb, only in-frame clones are kept and a portion is missing. This sample has roughly 200,000 clones, with around 83% found just once. The germline CDR1 and CDR2 sequences are SGHNT and YENEEA. This CDR3 region has 14 residues. Germline trimming cut 6 bases from V and 6 bases from J; bases unmatched to any gene: 9. This TCR came from an older woman with acute or convalescent COVID-19. This chain joins TRBV11-3 and TRBJ1-2, with TRBD1 matching 8 bases. Sequencing was done on a sample of peripheral blood. The DNA for the CDR3 is TGTGCCAGCAGGGAGAGAACAGGGGGGCATGGCTACACCTTC. Translation: CASRERTGGHGYTF.